The 27 T cell receptor beta chains in this list originate from one sample, sequenced in a study of tumor T cells in aggressive B-cell lymphoma. Clones were read by immunoSEQ multiplex PCR, and TCRdb kept only the in-frame ones, dropping some. The data contain fewer than 900 clones, approximately 89% of them seen just once; the ten biggest clones take up 4.7%. Sequencing input: tumor tissue. The receptor source for this set is an adult with diffuse large B cell lymphoma.

The chain links TRBV5-6 to TRBJ1-4, with TRBD1 matching 9 bases. The CDR3 is made up of 15 amino acids. Trimming cost V 4 bases and J 3 bases; bases outside gene matches: 4. The germline gives CDR1 SGHDT, CDR2 YYEEEE. The CDR3 spells CASSPRDRANEKLFF. As DNA, the CDR3 is TGTGCCAGCAGCCCGAGGGACAGGGCTAATGAAAAACTGTTTTTT.

The rearrangement links TRBV6-6 to TRBJ2-5; TRBD2 aligns across 8 bases. V dropped 9 bases and J dropped 4; count of bases not matched to a gene: 10. This CDR3 is 14 amino acids long. Per germline, CDR1 MNHNY and CDR2 SVGAGI (reference sequence). The CDR3: CASSRGGPGETQYF. For the CDR3, the DNA is TGTGCCAGTTCCCGCGGGGGGCCGGGAGAGACCCAGTACTTC.

This clone was detected once. The CDR3 loop is CATSRAGGGNQPQHF. In nucleotides, the CDR3 is TGTGCCACCAGCAGAGCGGGGGGTGGCAATCAGCCCCAGCATTTT. The chain uses TRBV15 and TRBJ1-5; D perhaps matches TRBD1 (5 bases). Germline values: CDR1 LNHNV, CDR2 YYDKDF (reference sequence). Trimming cost V 1 base and J 2 bases, with 9 bases left between them. The CDR3 loop spans 15 amino acids.

The genes are TRBV15 and TRBJ2-2, with D possibly matching TRBD1 (5 bases). Trimming cost V 8 bases and J 3 bases, with 16 bases left between them. Per germline, CDR1 LNHNV and CDR2 YYDKDF (reference sequence). CDR3 size: 15 residues. The chain's CDR3 is CATRQFDRDTGELFF. CDR3 nucleotides: TGTGCCACCCGGCAATTCGACAGAGACACCGGGGAGCTGTTTTTT.

The chain uses TRBV29-1 and TRBJ2-5; 7 bases line up with TRBD2. CDR3 length equals 14 residues. CDR1 is SQVTM and CDR2 is ANQGSEA in the germline V gene. V trimming: 6 bases; J trimming: 7 bases; junction bases outside the gene matches: 14. CDR3: CSVAPGRGRGTQYF. CDR3 in DNA: TGCAGCGTAGCGCCGGGAAGAGGGAGGGGGACCCAGTACTTC.

The chain links TRBV6-5 to TRBJ1-5; weak D call: TRBD1 (5 bases). Trimming stripped 7 bases from V and 1 base from J, with 11 bases between. CDR3 length: 14 residues. Germline assignment: CDR1 MNHEY and CDR2 SVGAGI. The CDR3 DNA reads as TGTGCCAGCAAGCGGGACTTCAGCAATCAGCCCCAGCATTTT. Its translation: CASKRDFSNQPQHF.

The rearrangement joins TRBV7-9 to TRBJ1-4; D is unresolved. The CDR3 extends over 15 amino acids. Trimming pared 5 bases from V and 0 bases from J, leaving 10 bases between. The germline gives CDR1 SEHNR, CDR2 FQNEAQ (reference sequence). The CDR3 sequence: CASSPRFATNEKLFF. CDR3 bases: TGTGCCAGCAGCCCCCGGTTTGCAACTAATGAAAAACTGTTTTTT. Together with reference TRBV7-9 and TRBJ1-4, the CDR3 gives the full variable domain: DTGVSQNPRHKITKRGQNVTFRCDPISEHNRLYWYRQTLGQGPEFLTYFQNEAQLEKSRLLSDRFSAERPKGSFSTLEIQRTEQGDSAMYLCASSPRFATNEKLFFGSGTQLSVL.

This clone was observed a few times. The CDR3 region is CASSLGPQRSETQYF. The CDR3 DNA reads as TGTGCCAGCAGCTTAGGCCCCCAGCGGTCAGAGACCCAGTACTTC. This rearrangement joins TRBV7-8 to TRBJ2-5; TRBD2 is a possible D gene (5 bases). V dropped 1 base and J dropped 4 bases, with 13 bases sitting between them. CDR3 size: 15 residues. Germline V CDR1 and CDR2: SGHVS, FQNEAQ.

The chain employs TRBV6-1 and TRBJ1-1; D not certain. The CDR3 loop spans 12 amino acids. V was clipped by 6 bases and J by 4 bases, with 9 bases between them. The germline gives CDR1 MNHNS, CDR2 SASEGT. The CDR3 nucleotides read TGTGCCAGCAGCAAACGAGTCACTGAAGCTTTCTTT. It codes for CASSKRVTEAFF.

The chain uses TRBV6-4 and TRBJ2-3; TRBD2 agrees at 14 bases. This CDR3 is built from 17 residues. Germline trimming cut 0 bases from V and 5 bases from J; bases unmatched to any gene: 4. The V gene's germline CDR1 is MRHNA and CDR2 SNTAGT. DNA for the CDR3: TGTGCCAGCAGTGACTCGACTAGCGGGGGGGCCGGAGATACGCAGTATTTT. This translates into CASSDSTSGGAGDTQYF.

V is TRBV18 and J is TRBJ1-6; D unresolved. This CDR3 contains 15 residues. Germline V gene data show CDR1 as KGHSH and CDR2 as LQKENI. Trimming shortened V by 2 bases and J by 5 bases, and 10 bases separated the two germline ends. CDR3 sequence: CASSPARSNNSPLHF. The CDR3 DNA follows: TGTGCCAGCTCACCAGCACGGTCAAATAATTCACCCCTCCACTTT.

This clone was counted a single time. This sequence joins TRBV5-1 and TRBJ2-1; 13 positions agree with TRBD2. From germline, CDR1 is SGHRS and CDR2 YFSETQ. This CDR3 comprises 18 residues. J gave up 3 bases and V 2 bases, and 8 bases lay outside the gene matches. CDR3 sequence: CASSLRTSGRSVYNEQFF. In nucleotides, the CDR3 is TGCGCCAGCAGCTTAAGGACTAGCGGGAGAAGTGTCTACAATGAGCAGTTCTTC.

The chain uses TRBV9 and TRBJ1-1, with D possibly matching TRBD1 (6 bases). Germline V gene sequence: CDR1 SGDLS, CDR2 YYNGEE. Trimming stripped 6 bases from V and 0 bases from J, with 15 bases between. The CDR3 loop spans 15 amino acids. The chain's CDR3 is CASKPGQGMNTEAFF. The DNA for the CDR3 is TGTGCCAGCAAACCAGGTCAGGGGATGAACACTGAAGCTTTCTTT. Drawing the rest from reference TRBV9 and TRBJ1-1, the complete variable domain is DSGVTQTPKHLITATGQRVTLRCSPRSGDLSVYWYQQSLDQGLQFLIQYYNGEERAKGNILERFSAQQFPDLHSELNLSSLELGDSALYFCASKPGQGMNTEAFFGQGTRLTVV.

The chain employs TRBV6-6 and TRBJ1-1; 10 bases are shared with TRBD1. Germline loops: CDR1 MNHNY, CDR2 SVGAGI (reference sequence). After removal of 6 bases from V and 0 bases from J, the junction contained 7 bases not matched to a gene. This CDR3 region has 16 residues. The CDR3 nucleotides are TGTGCCAGCAGATTTGACAGGGGGCTGATGAACACTGAAGCTTTCTTT. It translates to CASRFDRGLMNTEAFF.

This chain uses TRBV27 with TRBJ1-4; 7 bases match TRBD1. There are 14 residues in the CDR3. The ends lost 3 bases at V and 8 bases at J; junction bases unmatched: 6. Germline V lookup: CDR1 MNHEY, CDR2 SMNVEV (reference sequence). The CDR3 is CASSLWQGGEKLFF. CDR3 coding DNA: TGTGCCAGCAGTTTGTGGCAGGGGGGCGAAAAACTGTTTTTT.

The chain couples TRBV29-1 to TRBJ1-2, with D tentatively TRBD1 (5 bases). In germline, CDR1 is SQVTM, CDR2 ANQGSEA. The V end lost 5 bases, the J end lost 0 bases, and 10 bases lay between the germline ends. This CDR3 is built from 13 residues. For the CDR3, the DNA is TGCAGCGTTTTGACAGTTGCTAACTATGGCTACACCTTC. It specifies CSVLTVANYGYTF.

This chain links TRBV7-6 with TRBJ2-7, with TRBD1 as a possible D gene (5 bases). Germline V gene sequence: CDR1 SGHVS, CDR2 FNYEAQ. The V end lost 2 bases, the J end lost 2 bases, and 10 bases lay between the germline ends. This CDR3 is built from 14 residues. The CDR3 spells CASSLSQGTYEQYF. In nucleotides, the CDR3 is TGTGCCAGCAGCTTAAGTCAGGGAACCTACGAGCAGTACTTC.

This chain uses TRBV11-1 with TRBJ1-1; 8 nucleotides agree with TRBD1. V dropped 5 bases and J dropped 0; count of bases not matched to a gene: 2. The CDR3 is made up of 14 amino acids. The germline V gene has CDR1 SGHAT and CDR2 FQDESV (reference sequence). CDR3 in amino acids: CASSLDRVNTEAFF. CDR3 DNA sequence: TGTGCCAGCAGCCTGGACAGGGTGAACACTGAAGCTTTCTTT.

The sample holds one count of this clone. V and J are TRBV12-2 and TRBJ2-7; the listed D gene, TRBD2, was not tested against the DNA. TRBV12-2 is annotated as a pseudogene. The length of the CDR3 is 15 residues. CDR3 in amino acids: CASQASGEDSYEQYF. CDR3 DNA sequence: TGTGCAAGTCAAGCTAGCGGGGAAGACTCCTACGAGCAGTACTTC.

This clone was detected only once. The rearrangement joins TRBV27 to TRBJ1-5; 11 bases match TRBD1. The J segment lost 2 bases and the V segment lost 3 bases, leaving 0 bases of the junction unmatched. This CDR3 has 15 residues. Germline CDR1 is MNHEY and CDR2 is SMNVEV (reference sequence). DNA for the CDR3: TGTGCCAGCAGTTTGGACAGGGGGCGCAATCAGCCCCAGCATTTT. This encodes CASSLDRGRNQPQHF.

This rearrangement joins TRBV4-3 to TRBJ1-5, with D hard to call. V shed 0 bases and J shed 0 bases, with 6 bases lying between them. The CDR3 covers 15 residues. The germline gives CDR1 LGHNA, CDR2 YSLEER. The CDR3 loop is CASSQDLISNQPQHF. Written as DNA, the CDR3 is TGCGCCAGCAGCCAAGATCTAATTAGCAATCAGCCCCAGCATTTT.

The DNA of the CDR3 is TGTGCCAGCAGCTTATTTACTAGCGGGAGTACGTCCTACAATGAGCAGTTCTTC. Its translation: CASSLFTSGSTSYNEQFF. V gene TRBV7-8 combines with J gene TRBJ2-1; 11 bases align to TRBD2. V gave up 2 bases and J gave up 1 base; unmatched junction bases: 7. Germline lookup yields CDR1 SGHVS and CDR2 FQNEAQ. The CDR3 has 18 amino acids.

The J gene is TRBJ1-1, the V gene TRBV5-1, with D unclear. V was shortened by 2 bases and J by 0 bases, with 5 bases between the two germline ends. CDR3 length: 13 amino acids. CDR1 and CDR2 from the germline V gene are SGHRS and YFSETQ. In DNA form, the CDR3 reads TGCGCCAGCAGCTTTGAGATGAACACTGAAGCTTTCTTT. Translating gives CASSFEMNTEAFF. Combining the CDR3 with reference TRBV5-1 and TRBJ1-1 gives the whole variable domain KAGVTQTPRYLIKTRGQQVTLSCSPISGHRSVSWYQQTPGQGLQFLFEYFSETQRNKGNFPGRFSGRQFSNSRSEMNVSTLELGDSALYLCASSFEMNTEAFFGQGTRLTVV.

The chain uses TRBV28 and TRBJ2-1, with TRBD1 identical over 9 bases. V shed 1 base, J shed 1 base, and the junction held 5 bases outside the gene matches. The CDR3 covers 17 residues. Germline lookup yields CDR1 MDHEN and CDR2 SYDVKM. CDR3 in amino acids: CASSLSGTGWSYNEQFF. The CDR3 DNA follows: TGTGCCAGCAGTTTATCGGGGACAGGGTGGTCCTACAATGAGCAGTTCTTC.

The J gene is TRBJ1-4, the V gene TRBV7-2, with D hard to call. With 0 bases removed from V and 8 bases from J, the gap between germline ends came to 7 bases. Germline-derived CDR1 and CDR2 are SGHTA and FQGNSA. The CDR3 spans 13 residues. The CDR3 loop is CASSLAVREKLFF. Here the CDR3 DNA reads TGTGCCAGCAGCTTAGCGGTCAGAGAAAAACTGTTTTTT.

V gene TRBV2 combines with J gene TRBJ1-5; tentatively, D is TRBD1 (5 bases). V was trimmed by 7 bases and J by 6 bases, leaving 19 bases between them. The CDR3 covers 15 residues. The V gene's germline CDR1 is SNHLY and CDR2 FYNNEI. This CDR3 reads CASTRDAWGGQPQHF. As DNA, the CDR3 is TGTGCCAGCACTAGGGACGCGTGGGGAGGTCAGCCCCAGCATTTT.

The V and J genes are TRBV27 and TRBJ2-7; 10 bases map to TRBD2. Germline V CDR1 and CDR2: MNHEY, SMNVEV (reference sequence). The CDR3 runs 15 residues. V trimming: 3 bases; J trimming: 7 bases; junction bases outside the gene matches: 9. This chain's CDR3 is CASSFGSALAGEQYF. CDR3 nucleotide sequence: TGTGCCAGCAGTTTTGGCTCCGCACTAGCGGGAGAGCAGTACTTC.